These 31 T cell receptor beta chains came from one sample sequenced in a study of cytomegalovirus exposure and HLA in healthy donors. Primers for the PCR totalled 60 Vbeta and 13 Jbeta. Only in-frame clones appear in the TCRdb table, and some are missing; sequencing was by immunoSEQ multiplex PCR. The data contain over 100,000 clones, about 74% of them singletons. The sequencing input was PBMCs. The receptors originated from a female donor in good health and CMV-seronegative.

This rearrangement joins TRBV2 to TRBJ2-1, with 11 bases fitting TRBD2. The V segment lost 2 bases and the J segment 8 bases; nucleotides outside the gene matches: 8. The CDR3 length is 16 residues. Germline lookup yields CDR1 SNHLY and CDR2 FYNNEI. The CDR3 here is CASSEPTSGEIYEQFF. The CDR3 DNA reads TGTGCCAGCAGTGAACCGACTAGCGGGGAGATCTATGAGCAGTTCTTC.

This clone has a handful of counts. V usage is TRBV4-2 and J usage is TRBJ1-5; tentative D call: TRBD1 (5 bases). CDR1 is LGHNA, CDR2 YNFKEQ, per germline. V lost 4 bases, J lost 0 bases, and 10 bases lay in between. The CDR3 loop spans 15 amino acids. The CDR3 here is CASSLGGTSNQPQHF. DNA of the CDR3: TGTGCCAGCAGCCTCGGGGGAACTAGCAATCAGCCCCAGCATTTT.

The chain's CDR3 is CASSINGGGNEQFF. CDR3 DNA: TGTGCCAGTAGTATCAACGGGGGGGGTAATGAGCAGTTCTTC. The V gene is TRBV19, the J gene TRBJ2-1, with 8 positions matching TRBD2. The CDR3 is 14 residues long. CDR1 is LNHDA and CDR2 is SQIVND in the germline V gene (reference sequence). The V segment lost 3 bases and the J segment 7 bases; nucleotides outside the gene matches: 5.

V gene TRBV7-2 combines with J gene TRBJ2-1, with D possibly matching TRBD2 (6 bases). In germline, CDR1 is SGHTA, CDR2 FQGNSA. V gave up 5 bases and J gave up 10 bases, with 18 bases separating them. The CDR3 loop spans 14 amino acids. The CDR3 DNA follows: TGTGCCAGCAGCGCGGACTACCGGTCCATGGAGCAGTTCTTC. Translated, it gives CASSADYRSMEQFF.

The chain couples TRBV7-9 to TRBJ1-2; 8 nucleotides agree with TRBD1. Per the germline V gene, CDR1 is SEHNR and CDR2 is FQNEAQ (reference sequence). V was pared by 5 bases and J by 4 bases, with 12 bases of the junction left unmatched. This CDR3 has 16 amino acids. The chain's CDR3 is CASSQGQGNRPYGYTF. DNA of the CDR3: TGTGCCAGCAGCCAAGGACAGGGAAATAGGCCCTATGGCTACACCTTC.

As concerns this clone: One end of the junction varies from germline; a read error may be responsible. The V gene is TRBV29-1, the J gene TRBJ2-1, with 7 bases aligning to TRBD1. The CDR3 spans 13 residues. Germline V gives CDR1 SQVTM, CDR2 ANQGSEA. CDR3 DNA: TGCAGCGTCGAAGCGACAGGGTTCGGCGAGCAGTTCTTC. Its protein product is CSVEATGFGEQFF.

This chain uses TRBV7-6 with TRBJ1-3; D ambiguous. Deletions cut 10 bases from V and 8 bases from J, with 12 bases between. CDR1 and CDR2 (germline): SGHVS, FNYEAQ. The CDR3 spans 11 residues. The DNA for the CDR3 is TGTGCCACAACCACGCGGGACACCATATATTTT. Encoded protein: CATTTRDTIYF.

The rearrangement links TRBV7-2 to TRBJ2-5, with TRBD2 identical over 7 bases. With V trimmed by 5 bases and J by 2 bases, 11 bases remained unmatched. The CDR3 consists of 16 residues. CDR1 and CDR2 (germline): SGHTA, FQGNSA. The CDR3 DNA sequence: TGTGCCAGCAGCACAACCCGGGGGACTACTCAAGAGACCCAGTACTTC. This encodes CASSTTRGTTQETQYF. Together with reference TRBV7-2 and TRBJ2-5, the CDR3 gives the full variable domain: GAGVSQSPSNKVTEKGKDVELRCDPISGHTALYWYRQSLGQGLEFLIYFQGNSAPDKSGLPSDRFSAERTGGSVSTLTIQRTQQEDSAVYLCASSTTRGTTQETQYFGPGTRLLVL.

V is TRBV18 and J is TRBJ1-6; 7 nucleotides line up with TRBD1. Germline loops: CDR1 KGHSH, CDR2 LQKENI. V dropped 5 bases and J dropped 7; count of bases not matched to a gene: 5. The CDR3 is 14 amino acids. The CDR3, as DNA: TGTGCCAGCTCAAGCGACAGGGTCAATTCACCCCTCCACTTT. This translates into CASSSDRVNSPLHF.

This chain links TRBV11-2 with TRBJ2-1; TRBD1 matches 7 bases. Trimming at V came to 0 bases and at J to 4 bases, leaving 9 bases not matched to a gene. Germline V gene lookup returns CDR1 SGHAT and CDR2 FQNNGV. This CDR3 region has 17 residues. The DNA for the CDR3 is TGTGCCAGCAGCTTAGATCCGGGGACAGTATCATACAATGAGCAGTTCTTC. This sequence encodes CASSLDPGTVSYNEQFF.

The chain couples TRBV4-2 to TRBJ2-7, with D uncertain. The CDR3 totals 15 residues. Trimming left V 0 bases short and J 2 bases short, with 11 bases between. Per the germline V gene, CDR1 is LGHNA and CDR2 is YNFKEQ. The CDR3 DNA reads TGTGCCAGCAGCCAAGAGTTGGGCTTCACCTACGAGCAGTACTTC. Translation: CASSQELGFTYEQYF.

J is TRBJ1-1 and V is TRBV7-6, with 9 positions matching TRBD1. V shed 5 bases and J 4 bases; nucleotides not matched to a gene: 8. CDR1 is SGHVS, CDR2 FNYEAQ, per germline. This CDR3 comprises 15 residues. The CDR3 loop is CASSGDRAGSTEAFF. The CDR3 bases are TGTGCCAGCAGCGGGGACAGGGCCGGTTCCACTGAAGCTTTCTTT.

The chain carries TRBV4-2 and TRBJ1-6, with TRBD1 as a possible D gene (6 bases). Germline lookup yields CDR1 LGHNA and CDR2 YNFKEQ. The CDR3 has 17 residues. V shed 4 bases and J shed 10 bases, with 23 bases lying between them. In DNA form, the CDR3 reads TGTGCCAGCAGCCCCCGGGTCCGGGACACGGGTCAGTCACCCCTCCACTTT. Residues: CASSPRVRDTGQSPLHF.

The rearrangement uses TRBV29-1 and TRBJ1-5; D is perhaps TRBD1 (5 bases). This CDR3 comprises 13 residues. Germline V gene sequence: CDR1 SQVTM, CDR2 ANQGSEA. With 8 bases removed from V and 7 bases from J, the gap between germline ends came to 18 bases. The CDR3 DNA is TGCAGCTTTTCGACGGGTTCAGGGCAGCCCCAGCATTTT. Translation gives CSFSTGSGQPQHF.

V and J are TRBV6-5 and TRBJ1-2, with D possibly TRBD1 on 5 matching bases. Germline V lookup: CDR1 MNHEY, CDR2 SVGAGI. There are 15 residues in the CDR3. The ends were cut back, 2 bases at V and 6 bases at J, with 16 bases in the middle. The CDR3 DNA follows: TGTGCCAGCAGTTACGCGACGGGGGGTCCCGATGGCTACACCTTC. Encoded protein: CASSYATGGPDGYTF.

This CDR3 reads CASSYDRGPAFF. The DNA of the CDR3 is TGTGCCAGCAGCTACGACAGGGGGCCAGCTTTCTTT. This rearrangement joins TRBV7-9 to TRBJ1-1, with TRBD1 identical over 10 bases. V was clipped by 4 bases and J by 10 bases; unmatched bases: 3. Per germline, CDR1 SEHNR and CDR2 FQNEAQ (reference sequence). The CDR3 totals 12 residues.

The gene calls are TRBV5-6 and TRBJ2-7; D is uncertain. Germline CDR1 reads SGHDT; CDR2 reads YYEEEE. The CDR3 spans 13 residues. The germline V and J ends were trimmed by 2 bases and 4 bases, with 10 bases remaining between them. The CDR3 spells CASSLRASYEQYF. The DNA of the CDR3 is TGTGCCAGCAGCTTAAGAGCGTCATACGAGCAGTACTTC.

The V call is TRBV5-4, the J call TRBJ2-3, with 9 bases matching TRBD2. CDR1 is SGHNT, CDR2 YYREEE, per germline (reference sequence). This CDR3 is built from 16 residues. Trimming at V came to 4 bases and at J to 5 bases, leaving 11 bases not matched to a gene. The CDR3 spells CASSPQSGGRVDTQYF. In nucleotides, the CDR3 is TGTGCCAGCAGCCCCCAGAGCGGGGGGCGGGTAGATACGCAGTATTTT.

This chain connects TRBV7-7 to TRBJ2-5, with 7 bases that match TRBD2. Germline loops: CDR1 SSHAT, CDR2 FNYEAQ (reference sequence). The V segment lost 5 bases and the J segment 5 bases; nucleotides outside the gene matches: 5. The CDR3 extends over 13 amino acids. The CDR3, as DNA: TGTGCCAGCAGCCCGACTAGCTATGAGACCCAGTACTTC. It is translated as CASSPTSYETQYF.

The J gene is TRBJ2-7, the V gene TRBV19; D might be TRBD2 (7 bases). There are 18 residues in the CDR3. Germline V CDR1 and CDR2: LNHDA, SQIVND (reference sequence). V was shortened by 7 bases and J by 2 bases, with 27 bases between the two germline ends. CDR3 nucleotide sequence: TGTGCCAGTAAACAGACCACAGGGACCACGGGGACTACCTACGAGCAGTACTTC. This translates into CASKQTTGTTGTTYEQYF.

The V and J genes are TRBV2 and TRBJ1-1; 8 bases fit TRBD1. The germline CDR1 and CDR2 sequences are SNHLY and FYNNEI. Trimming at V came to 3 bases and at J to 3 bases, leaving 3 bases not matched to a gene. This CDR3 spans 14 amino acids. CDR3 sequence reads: CASSDDRGYTEAFF. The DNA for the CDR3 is TGTGCCAGCAGTGATGACAGGGGCTACACTGAAGCTTTCTTT. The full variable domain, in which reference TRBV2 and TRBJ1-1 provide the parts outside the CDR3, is EPEVTQTPSHQVTQMGQEVILRCVPISNHLYFYWYRQILGQKVEFLVSFYNNEISEKSEIFDDQFSVERPDGSNFTLKIRSTKLEDSAMYFCASSDDRGYTEAFFGQGTRLTVV.

CDR3 amino acids: CASGRQTYEQYF. DNA of the CDR3: TGTGCCAGCGGTCGACAGACCTACGAGCAGTACTTC. The genes are TRBV2 and TRBJ2-7; the D gene is possibly TRBD1 (5 bases). CDR3 length equals 12 residues. The V end was cut by 8 bases, the J end by 2 bases, with 10 bases between. Germline lookup yields CDR1 SNHLY and CDR2 FYNNEI.

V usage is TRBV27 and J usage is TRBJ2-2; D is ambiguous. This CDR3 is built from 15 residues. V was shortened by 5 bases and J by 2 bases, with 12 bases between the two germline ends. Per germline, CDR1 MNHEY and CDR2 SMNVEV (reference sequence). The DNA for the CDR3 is TGTGCCAGCAGTGACTGGAATAGCAACACCGGGGAGCTGTTTTTT. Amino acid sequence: CASSDWNSNTGELFF.

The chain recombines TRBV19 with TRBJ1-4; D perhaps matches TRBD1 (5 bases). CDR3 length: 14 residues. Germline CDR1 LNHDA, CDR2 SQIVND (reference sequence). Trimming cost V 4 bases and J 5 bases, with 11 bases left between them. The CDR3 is CASSNQGMNEKLFF. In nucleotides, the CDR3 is TGTGCCAGTAGTAATCAGGGAATGAATGAAAAACTGTTTTTT. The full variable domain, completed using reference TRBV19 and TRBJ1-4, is DGGITQSPKYLFRKEGQNVTLSCEQNLNHDAMYWYRQDPGQGLRLIYYSQIVNDFQKGDIAEGYSVSREKKESFPLTVTSAQKNPTAFYLCASSNQGMNEKLFFGSGTQLSVL.

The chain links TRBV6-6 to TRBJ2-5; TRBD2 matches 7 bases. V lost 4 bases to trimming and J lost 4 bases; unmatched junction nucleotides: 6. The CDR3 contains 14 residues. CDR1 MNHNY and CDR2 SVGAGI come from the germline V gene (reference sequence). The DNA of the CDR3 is TGTGCCAGCAGTTGGAGACTAGCCGCAGAGACCCAGTACTTC. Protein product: CASSWRLAAETQYF.

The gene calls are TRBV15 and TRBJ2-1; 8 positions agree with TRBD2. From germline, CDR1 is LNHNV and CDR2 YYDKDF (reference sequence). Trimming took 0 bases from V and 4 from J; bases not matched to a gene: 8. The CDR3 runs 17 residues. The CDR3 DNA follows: TGTGCCACCAGCAGAGACCGTCGGGAGCGGGGGTACAATGAGCAGTTCTTC. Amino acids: CATSRDRRERGYNEQFF.

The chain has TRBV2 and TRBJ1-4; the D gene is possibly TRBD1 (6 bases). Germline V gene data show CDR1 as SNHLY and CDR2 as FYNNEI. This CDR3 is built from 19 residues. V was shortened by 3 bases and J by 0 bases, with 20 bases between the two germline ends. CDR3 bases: TGTGCCAGCAGTGATCTGCAGGGGAGGGGTGGGACAACTAATGAAAAACTGTTTTTT. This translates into CASSDLQGRGGTTNEKLFF.

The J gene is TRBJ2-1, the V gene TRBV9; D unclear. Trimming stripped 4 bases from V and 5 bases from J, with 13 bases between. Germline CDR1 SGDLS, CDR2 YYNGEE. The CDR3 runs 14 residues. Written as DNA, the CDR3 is TGTGCCAGCAGCCCCATGGATAGCAACAATGAGCAGTTCTTC. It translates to CASSPMDSNNEQFF.

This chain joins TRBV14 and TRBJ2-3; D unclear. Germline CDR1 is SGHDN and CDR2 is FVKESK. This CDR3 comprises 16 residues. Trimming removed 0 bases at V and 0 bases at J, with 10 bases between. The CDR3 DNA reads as TGTGCCAGCAGCCAAGAGAGCCGCGCTAGCACAGATACGCAGTATTTT. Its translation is CASSQESRASTDTQYF.

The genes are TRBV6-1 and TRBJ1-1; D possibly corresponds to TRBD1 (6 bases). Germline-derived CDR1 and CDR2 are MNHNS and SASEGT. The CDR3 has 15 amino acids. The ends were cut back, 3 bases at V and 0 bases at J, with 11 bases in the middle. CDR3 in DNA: TGTGCCAGCAGTGACCTGGACAGAGTGAACACTGAAGCTTTCTTT. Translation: CASSDLDRVNTEAFF.

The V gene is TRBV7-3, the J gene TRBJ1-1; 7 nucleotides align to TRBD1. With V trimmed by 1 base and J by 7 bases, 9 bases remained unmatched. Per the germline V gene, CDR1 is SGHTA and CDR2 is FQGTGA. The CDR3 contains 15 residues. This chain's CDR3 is CASSLIRGRRDEAFF. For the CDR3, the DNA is TGTGCCAGCAGCTTAATTAGGGGGCGTCGGGATGAAGCTTTCTTT. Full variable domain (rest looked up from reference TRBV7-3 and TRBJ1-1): GAGVSQTPSNKVTEKGKYVELRCDPISGHTALYWYRQSLGQGPEFLIYFQGTGAADDSGLPNDRFFAVRPEGSVSTLKIQRTERGDSAVYLCASSLIRGRRDEAFFGQGTRLTVV.